Below, 8 T cell receptor beta chains from the same sample are listed, as sequenced in a study of T cells in localized non-small cell lung cancer. Data came from immunoSEQ multiplex PCR; TCRdb stores just in-frame clones and leaves some out. The sample yields approximately 41,000 clones, more than 85% seen once. The sample consisted of PBMCs, taken before any cancer treatment. The receptors here all came from a woman aged 35 to 75 with stage II lung adenocarcinoma.

V and J are TRBV19 and TRBJ2-1; D is perhaps TRBD1 (5 bases). Germline lookup yields CDR1 LNHDA and CDR2 SQIVND (reference sequence). V dropped 3 bases and J dropped 7 bases, with 16 bases sitting between them. The CDR3 contains 15 residues. CDR3: CASSITGPGPNEQFF. The DNA for the CDR3 is TGTGCCAGTAGTATTACAGGCCCAGGACCGAATGAGCAGTTCTTC. Based on the CDR3 plus reference TRBV19 and TRBJ2-1, the full variable domain is DGGITQSPKYLFRKEGQNVTLSCEQNLNHDAMYWYRQDPGQGLRLIYYSQIVNDFQKGDIAEGYSVSREKKESFPLTVTSAQKNPTAFYLCASSITGPGPNEQFFGPGTRLTVL.

The chain links TRBV6-1 to TRBJ1-2; D unclear. The V end lost 4 bases, the J end lost 7 bases, and 4 bases lay between the germline ends. The CDR3 consists of 10 residues. Germline lookup yields CDR1 MNHNS and CDR2 SASEGT. CDR3 amino acids: CASSAGGYTF. CDR3 DNA: TGTGCCAGCAGTGCGGGTGGCTACACCTTC.

The CDR3 spells CASSLGAVNTEAFF. CDR3 bases: TGTGCCAGCAGCTTGGGGGCAGTGAACACTGAAGCTTTCTTT. The chain carries TRBV5-8 and TRBJ1-1, with no clear D. Deletions cut 0 bases from V and 0 bases from J, with 6 bases between. Germline assignment: CDR1 SGHTS and CDR2 YDEGEE. The CDR3 is 14 residues long.

CDR3: CASSKGGQNTGELFF. CDR3 DNA sequence: TGCGCCAGCAGCAAGGGAGGACAGAACACCGGGGAGCTGTTTTTT. V gene TRBV5-1 combines with J gene TRBJ2-2, with D possibly being TRBD2 (6 bases). Trimming removed 4 bases from V and 1 base from J, with 11 bases in between. Germline assignment: CDR1 SGHRS and CDR2 YFSETQ. The CDR3 runs to 15 residues.

This chain links TRBV10-1 with TRBJ2-3; no clear D gene. V lost 0 bases, J lost 4 bases, and 8 bases lay in between. Germline CDR1 WNHNN, CDR2 SYGVQD (reference sequence). The CDR3 has 14 amino acids. CDR3 sequence (DNA): TGCGCCAGCAGTGAGTCTCCGGGCGCAGATACGCAGTATTTT. Amino acids: CASSESPGADTQYF.

The chain combines TRBV6-5 with TRBJ1-2; D not resolved. The CDR3 loop spans 14 amino acids. Germline V gene data show CDR1 as MNHEY and CDR2 as SVGAGI. Deletions cut 2 bases from V and 4 bases from J, with 11 bases between. The CDR3 region has the DNA TGTGCCAGCAGTTACGGGATCGGCAGCTATGGCTACACCTTC. This translates into CASSYGIGSYGYTF.

The chain couples TRBV28 to TRBJ1-1, with 8 bases lining up with TRBD1. Germline V lookup: CDR1 MDHEN, CDR2 SYDVKM. V trimming: 6 bases; J trimming: 3 bases; junction bases outside the gene matches: 6. The CDR3 length is 14 residues. CDR3 region: CASRSGGGDTEAFF. CDR3 coding DNA: TGTGCCAGCAGGTCAGGGGGCGGCGACACTGAAGCTTTCTTT.

The DNA for the CDR3 is TGTGCCAGCAGCGTCCAACAGGGGGCGCGGGGCATGTCTAATTACGAGCAGTACTTC. This gives the protein CASSVQQGARGMSNYEQYF. This chain connects TRBV4-2 to TRBJ2-7, with TRBD1 identical over 9 bases. CDR3 size: 19 residues. Germline lookup yields CDR1 LGHNA and CDR2 YNFKEQ. Trimming took 5 bases from V and 4 from J; bases not matched to a gene: 21.